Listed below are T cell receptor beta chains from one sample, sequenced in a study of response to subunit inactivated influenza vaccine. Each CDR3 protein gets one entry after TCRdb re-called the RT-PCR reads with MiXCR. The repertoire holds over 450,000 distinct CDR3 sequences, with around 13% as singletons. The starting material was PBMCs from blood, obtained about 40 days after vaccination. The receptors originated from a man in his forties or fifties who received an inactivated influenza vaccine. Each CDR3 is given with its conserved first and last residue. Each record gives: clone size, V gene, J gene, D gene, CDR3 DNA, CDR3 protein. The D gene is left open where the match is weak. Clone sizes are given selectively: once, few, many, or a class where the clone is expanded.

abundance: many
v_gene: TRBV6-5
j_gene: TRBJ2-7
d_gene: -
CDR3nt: TGTGCCAGCAGATTACAGGGGGGGCACGAGCAGTACTTC
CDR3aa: CASRLQGGHEQYF

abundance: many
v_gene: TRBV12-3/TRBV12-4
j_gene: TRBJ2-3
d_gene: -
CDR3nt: TGTGCCAGCACCGATCTCGATACGCAGTATTTT
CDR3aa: CASTDLDTQYF

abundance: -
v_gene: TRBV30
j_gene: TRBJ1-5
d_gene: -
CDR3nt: TGTGCCTCGGCTGGGCAGAGCAATCAGCCCCAGCATTTT
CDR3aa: CASAGQSNQPQHF

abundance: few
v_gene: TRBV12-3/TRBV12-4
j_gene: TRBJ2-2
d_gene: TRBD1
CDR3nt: TGTGCCAGCAGTACAGACAGGGGGCTGAGCACCGGGGAGCTGTTTTTT
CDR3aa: CASSTDRGLSTGELFF

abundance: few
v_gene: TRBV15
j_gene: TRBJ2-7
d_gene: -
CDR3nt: TGTGCCACCAGCAGAGGCGGCAGCTTCTCCTACGAGCAGTACTTC
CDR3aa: CATSRGGSFSYEQYF

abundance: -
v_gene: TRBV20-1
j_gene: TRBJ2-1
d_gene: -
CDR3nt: TGCTGTGCTAGAGATGGAGAACAGCTGAGCTCCTACAATGAGCAGTTCTTC
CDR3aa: CCARDGEQLSSYNEQFF

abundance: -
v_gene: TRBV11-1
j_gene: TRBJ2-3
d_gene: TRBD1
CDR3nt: TGTGCCAGCAGTTTACAGGGGGCCCTCACAGATACGCAGTATTTT
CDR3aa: CASSLQGALTDTQYF

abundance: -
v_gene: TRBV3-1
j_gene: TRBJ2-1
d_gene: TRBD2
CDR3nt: TGTGCCAGCAGCCGGGGACTAGAGACCTACAATGAGCAGTTCTTC
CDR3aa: CASSRGLETYNEQFF

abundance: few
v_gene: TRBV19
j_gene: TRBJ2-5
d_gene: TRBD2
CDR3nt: TGTGCCAGTAGTTCACGAGCGGGAGCACGGGAGACCCAGTACTTC
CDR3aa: CASSSRAGARETQYF

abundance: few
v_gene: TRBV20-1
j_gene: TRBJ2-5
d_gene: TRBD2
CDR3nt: TGCAGTGCTTCCGGACTAGCGGGAGTGGAGACCCAGTACTTC
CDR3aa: CSASGLAGVETQYF

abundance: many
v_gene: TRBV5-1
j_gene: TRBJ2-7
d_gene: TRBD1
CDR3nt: TGCGCCAGCAGCGCGCATGACAGGGGTAAAGGGGACGAGCAGTACTTC
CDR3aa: CASSAHDRGKGDEQYF

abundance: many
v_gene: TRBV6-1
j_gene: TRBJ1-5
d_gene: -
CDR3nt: TGTGCCAGCAGTCCCTTTGGGGGTCAGCCCCAGCATTTT
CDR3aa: CASSPFGGQPQHF

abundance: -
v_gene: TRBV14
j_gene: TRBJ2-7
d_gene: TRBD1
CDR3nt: TGTGCCAGCAGCCACCATTCGGGACAGAGCTCCTACGAGCAGTACTTC
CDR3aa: CASSHHSGQSSYEQYF

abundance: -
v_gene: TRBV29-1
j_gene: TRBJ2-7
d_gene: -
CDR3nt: TGCAGCGTGATCCTCTCAGGGGTTCCGCCCTACGAGCAGTACTTC
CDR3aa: CSVILSGVPPYEQYF

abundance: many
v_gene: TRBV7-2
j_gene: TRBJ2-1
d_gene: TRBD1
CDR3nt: TGTGCCAGCAGCCTCCGGGACAGCCGGTACAATGAGCAGTTCTTC
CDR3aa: CASSLRDSRYNEQFF

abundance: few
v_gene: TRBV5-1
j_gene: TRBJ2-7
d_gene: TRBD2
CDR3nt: TGCGCCAGCAGCCCAGGGTCTAGCGGGGGGTCTGTCGGGCAGTACTTC
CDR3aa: CASSPGSSGGSVGQYF

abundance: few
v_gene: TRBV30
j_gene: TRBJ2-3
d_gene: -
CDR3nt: TGTGCCTGGGGGATCCTGACAGATACGCAGTATTTT
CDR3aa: CAWGILTDTQYF

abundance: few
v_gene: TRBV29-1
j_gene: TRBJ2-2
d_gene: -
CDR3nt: TGCAGCGTTGACAAGGGCACCGGGGAGCTGTTTTTT
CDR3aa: CSVDKGTGELFF

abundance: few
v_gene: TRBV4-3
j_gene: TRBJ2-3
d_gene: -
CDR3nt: TGCGCCAGCAGCCAAGGTATTTGGAGTCTCACAGATACGCAGTATTTT
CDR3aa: CASSQGIWSLTDTQYF

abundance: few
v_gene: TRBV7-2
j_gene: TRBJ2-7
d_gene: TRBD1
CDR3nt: TGTGCCAGCAGCTACCGACAGGGTGGGAACGAGCAGTACTTC
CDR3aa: CASSYRQGGNEQYF

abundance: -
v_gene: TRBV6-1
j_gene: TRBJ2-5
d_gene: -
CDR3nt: TGTGCCAGCAGCTTCGGACATGCATCACAAGAGACCCAGTACTTC
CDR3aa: CASSFGHASQETQYF

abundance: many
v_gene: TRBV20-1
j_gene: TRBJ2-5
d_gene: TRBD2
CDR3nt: TGCAGTGCTAGGCTAGCGGGGGGCCGAGAGACCCAGTACTTC
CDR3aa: CSARLAGGRETQYF

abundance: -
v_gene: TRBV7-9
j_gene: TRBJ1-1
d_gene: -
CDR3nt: TGTGCCAGCAGCTTAAGCTTGGGTCGGGGTGAAGCTTTCTTT
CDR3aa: CASSLSLGRGEAFF

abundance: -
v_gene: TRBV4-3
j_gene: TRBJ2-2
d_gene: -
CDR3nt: TGCGCCAGCAGCCAAGATATCTTCCGGAGAACCCTGAACACCGGGGAGCTGTTTTTT
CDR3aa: CASSQDIFRRTLNTGELFF

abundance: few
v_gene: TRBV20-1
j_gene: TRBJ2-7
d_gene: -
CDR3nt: TGCAGTGCTAGAGTACAAAACTACGAGCAGTACTTC
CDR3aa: CSARVQNYEQYF

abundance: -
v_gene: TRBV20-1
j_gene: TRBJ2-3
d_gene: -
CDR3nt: TGCAGTGCTAGAGATCATCTTGGGCAGGGAGGCACAGATACGCAGTATTTT
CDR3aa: CSARDHLGQGGTDTQYF

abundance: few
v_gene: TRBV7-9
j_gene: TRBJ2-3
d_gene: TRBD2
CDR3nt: TGTGCCAGCAGCCCGACTAGCGGGGGGACTAGCACAGATACGCAGTATTTT
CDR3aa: CASSPTSGGTSTDTQYF

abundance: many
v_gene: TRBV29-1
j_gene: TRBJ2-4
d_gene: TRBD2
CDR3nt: TGCAGCGGATCCGGGACTAGCGTTGACATTCAGTACTTC
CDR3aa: CSGSGTSVDIQYF

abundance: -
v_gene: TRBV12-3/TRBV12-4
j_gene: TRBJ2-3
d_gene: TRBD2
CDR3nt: TGTGCCAGCAGTTCCGGCGGGAGGGCGGGAGATACGCAGTATTTT
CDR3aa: CASSSGGRAGDTQYF

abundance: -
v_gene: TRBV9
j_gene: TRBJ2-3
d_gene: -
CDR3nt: TGTGCCAGCAGCGTAACAGCGGCTAAAGATACGCAGTATTTT
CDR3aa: CASSVTAAKDTQYF

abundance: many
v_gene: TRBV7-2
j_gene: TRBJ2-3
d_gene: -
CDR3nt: TGTGCCAGCAGCCCTTTTCGGACAGCCACAGATACGCAGTATTTT
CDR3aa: CASSPFRTATDTQYF

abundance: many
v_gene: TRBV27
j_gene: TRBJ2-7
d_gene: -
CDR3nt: TGTGCCAGCAGTCTGAAGGTCTCCTACGAGCAGTACTTC
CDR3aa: CASSLKVSYEQYF

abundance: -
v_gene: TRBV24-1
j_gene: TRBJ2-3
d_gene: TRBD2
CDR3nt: TGTGCCACCAGTGATTTGCAAGGGGTAGGGAGGGACACGCAGTATTTT
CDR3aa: CATSDLQGVGRDTQYF

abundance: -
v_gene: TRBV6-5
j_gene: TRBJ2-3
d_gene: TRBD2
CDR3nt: TGTGCCAGCAGTTCGCCAGCGGGAGGCACAGATACGCAGTATTTT
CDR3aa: CASSSPAGGTDTQYF

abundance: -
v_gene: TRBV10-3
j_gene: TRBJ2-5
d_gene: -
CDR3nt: TGTGCCATCAGTGAGTCGTATGGGGCCCAGGGGACCCAGTACTTC
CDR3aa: CAISESYGAQGTQYF

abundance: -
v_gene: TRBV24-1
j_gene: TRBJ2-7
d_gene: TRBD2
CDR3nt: TGTGCCACCAGTGATTTTTACCGACTAGCATCCTCCTACGAGCAGTACTTC
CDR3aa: CATSDFYRLASSYEQYF